This TCR beta chain appears in the sequencing data of a study of T cell repertoires in cytomegalovirus infection. General observations from the study: Cumulative public TCR beta family frequency identified carriers of CMV plus the relevant HLA.

In TCRdb, the reads were re-called with MiXCR into one record per CDR3 protein. This sample has 200,000 to 250,000 distinct CDR3 sequences, with roughly 20% found just once. V lost 4 bases and J 8 bases, leaving 12 bases between the germline ends. The length of the CDR3 is 13 residues. CDR1 and CDR2 from the germline V gene are LGHNA and YNFKEQ. This clonotype has only a few counts. The antigen is not known. The sequenced material came from CD8+ T cells from PBMCs. The chain is built from TRBV4-2 and TRBJ2-1; D remains ambiguous. The clonotype was recovered from a human donor in good health (CMV status not recorded). Some clones in this sample may be carry-over from other donors' samples. CDR3 bases: TGTGCCAGCAGCCCGCGAGAGGCCCATGAGCAGTTCTTC. The encoded protein is CASSPREAHEQFF.